This T cell receptor beta chain was sequenced for a study of T-cell reconstitution after alpha-beta-depleted transplantation in children (dated by TCRdb to the mid-2010s). Looking at the study overall: T-cell immune reconstitution after TCRalphabeta/CD19-depleted allogeneic hematopoietic cell transplantation in children was quantitatively tracked in the study by means of TCR repertoire profiling.

This clonotype was counted ten times or more. Its target antigen remains unknown. Base qualities were left out, and no much larger clone turns up one base away. The CDR3, cysteine through phenylalanine, is 18 amino acids long. CDR3 DNA only is kept here, 54 bases in frame from base 1. Relative to germline, V is missing 0 bases and J is missing 5 bases, with 7 bases of the junction outside any gene match. Per the germline V gene, LGHNA is the CDR1 and YSLEER is the CDR2. Receptor libraries were prepared by PCR. For sequencing, an Illumina HiSeq 2500 was employed. TCR libraries were prepared with molecular barcoding, using unique molecular identifiers to normalize TCRbeta repertoire quantification. The raw public data were reprocessed by TCRdb itself: fastp quality trimming at Q25, MiXCR clonotype calling, in-frame beta chains only. Rows are unified per CDR3 protein, each entry keeping the most common DNA and genes. The sample table holds some 490,000 distinct CDR3 sequences, of which under 15% were seen once. The ten largest clones represent around 5.6% of the sample.

The rearrangement joined TRBV4-3 to TRBJ2-2; a stretch of 12 junction bases matches TRBD2. This sample comprised PBMCs from the stem cell graft donor, obtained from the stem cell graft. This TCR came from a human donor who donated a stem cell graft to a child with combined immunodeficiency. CDR3 protein: CASSQDRGLAGRTGELFF. The nucleotide sequence reads as follows: TGCGCCAGCAGCCAAGATAGAGGACTAGCGGGACGTACCGGGGAGCTGTTTTTT.